This T cell receptor beta chain was observed in a study of blood T cell repertoires in COVID-19. Across the study: Samples of COVID-19 (acute and convalescent) were obtained from the United States, Italy and Spain.

In the original processing: The authors estimated nucleated cell counts from reference gene primer amplification. Generated by immunoSEQ multiplex PCR, the TCRdb table keeps only in-frame clones and is missing some. That table supplies the V and J calls and clone size; D and trimming were determined from the DNA. This sample yields about 400,000 clones, of which approximately 89% are seen a single time; 1.7% belongs to the top ten. CDR1 SGHAT and CDR2 FQDESV come from the germline V gene (reference sequence). V was pared by 6 bases and J by 6 bases, with 8 bases of the junction left unmatched. The CDR3 runs 13 residues. Recruitment covered 20 to 25 US areas and drew participants whose ages spanned roughly 18 to 89 years.

Sequencing was carried out using PBMCs or T cells enriched from blood (not recorded which). The receptor was derived from a young woman who had recovered from COVID-19. This chain joins TRBV11-1 and TRBJ2-7; TRBD2 aligns across 7 bases. The CDR3 DNA is TGTGCCAGCAGACGGGACTATTTATCCGAGCAGTACTTC. It yields the protein CASRRDYLSEQYF.